The T cell receptor (beta chain) under discussion was sequenced for a study of T cells in Graves' hyperthyroidism and ophthalmopathy. This clonotype has a count of ten or more. Amplified regions were TCR beta CDR3 sequences from RNA transcripts. The TCR CDR3 was amplified in a first-round RT-PCR using the HTBI primer set. TCRdb re-analysed the multiplex PCR reads in MiXCR, keeping a single row per CDR3 protein. The table has about 590,000 distinct CDR3 sequences, approximately 14% seen once. The CDR3 is 19 amino acids. V lost 2 bases and J 8 bases, leaving 28 bases between the germline ends. The sequenced sample consisted of blood. The chain combines TRBV12-3 or TRBV12-4 with TRBJ2-4; the D gene could be TRBD1 or TRBD2 (6 bases each). The receptor was isolated from a young woman with Graves' hyperthyroidism. This chain's CDR3 is CASSLRSALISGSGDIQYF. CDR3 in DNA: TGTGCCAGCAGTTTAAGGTCCGCGCTGATAAGCGGGTCAGGGGACATTCAGTACTTC.